The rows below give T cell receptor beta chains drawn from one sample of a study of T cell changes during pregnancy in multiple sclerosis. TCRdb's table, derived via immunoSEQ multiplex PCR, lists solely in-frame clones and lacks some. Of over 40,000 clones listed, around 90% are singletons. The sample was CD4+ T cells from peripheral blood mononuclear cells, taken in the second trimester of pregnancy. The receptors shown here come from a female donor with multiple sclerosis, enrolled in a pregnancy study. Each CDR3 is given without its conserved first and last residue. The order of the fields is clone size, V gene, CDR3 protein. Clone sizes are given selectively: once, few, many, or a class where the clone is expanded.

clone size: NA; V gene: TRBV6-6; CDR3 protein: ASSYFGGGNYGYT
clone size: NA; V gene: TRBV10-3; CDR3 protein: AISVTSGFGDTQY
clone size: NA; V gene: TRBV21-1; CDR3 protein: ASSNKEGQAPF
clone size: NA; V gene: TRBV4-2; CDR3 protein: ASSQGDQGGGNEQF
clone size: NA; V gene: TRBV5-1; CDR3 protein: ASSLAFVANTEAF
clone size: NA; V gene: TRBV2; CDR3 protein: ASSDPGGGANVLT
clone size: NA; V gene: TRBV28; CDR3 protein: ASTPGQAYGYT
clone size: NA; V gene: TRBV11-3; CDR3 protein: ASSPGQGSYNEQF
clone size: NA; V gene: TRBV4-2; CDR3 protein: ASSQSASSPLH
clone size: once; V gene: TRBV19; CDR3 protein: ASSIRTGINEQF
clone size: NA; V gene: TRBV10-3; CDR3 protein: AINPKTDTYGYT
clone size: NA; V gene: TRBV6-5; CDR3 protein: ASTYGQDYGYT
clone size: NA; V gene: TRBV2; CDR3 protein: ASSATGLSNEKLF
clone size: NA; V gene: TRBV7-9; CDR3 protein: ASTSGGGKETQY
clone size: NA; V gene: TRBV7-2; CDR3 protein: ASSLNNGAYNEQF
clone size: NA; V gene: TRBV2; CDR3 protein: ASSAQGQGQETQY
clone size: NA; V gene: TRBV19; CDR3 protein: ASSIVRGNQPQH
clone size: few; V gene: TRBV29-1; CDR3 protein: SVRTTSGRSTDTQY